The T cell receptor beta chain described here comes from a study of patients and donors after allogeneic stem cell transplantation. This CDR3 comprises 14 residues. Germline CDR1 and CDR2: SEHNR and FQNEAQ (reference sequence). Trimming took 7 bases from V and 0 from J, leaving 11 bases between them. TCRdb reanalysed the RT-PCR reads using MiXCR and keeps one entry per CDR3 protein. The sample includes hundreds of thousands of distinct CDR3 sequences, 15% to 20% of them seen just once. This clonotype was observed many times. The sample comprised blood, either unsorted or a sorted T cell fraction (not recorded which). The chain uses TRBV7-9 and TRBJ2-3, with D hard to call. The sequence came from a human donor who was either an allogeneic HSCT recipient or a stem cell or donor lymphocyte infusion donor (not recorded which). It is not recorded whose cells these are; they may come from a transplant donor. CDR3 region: CASTSDASTDTQYF. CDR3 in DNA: TGTGCCAGCACCTCGGACGCTAGCACAGATACGCAGTATTTT.